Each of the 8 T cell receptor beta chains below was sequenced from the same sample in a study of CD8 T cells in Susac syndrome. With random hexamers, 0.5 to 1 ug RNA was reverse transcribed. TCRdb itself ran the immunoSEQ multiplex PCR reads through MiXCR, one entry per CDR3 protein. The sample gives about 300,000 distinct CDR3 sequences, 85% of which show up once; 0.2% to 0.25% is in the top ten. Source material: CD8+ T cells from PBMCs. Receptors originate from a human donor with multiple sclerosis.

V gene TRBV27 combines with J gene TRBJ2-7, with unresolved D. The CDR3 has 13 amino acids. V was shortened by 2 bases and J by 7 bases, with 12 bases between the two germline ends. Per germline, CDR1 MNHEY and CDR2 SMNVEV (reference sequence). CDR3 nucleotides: TGTGCCAGCAGTTTAGGGGTGGCGAGGGAGCAGTACTTC. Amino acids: CASSLGVAREQYF.

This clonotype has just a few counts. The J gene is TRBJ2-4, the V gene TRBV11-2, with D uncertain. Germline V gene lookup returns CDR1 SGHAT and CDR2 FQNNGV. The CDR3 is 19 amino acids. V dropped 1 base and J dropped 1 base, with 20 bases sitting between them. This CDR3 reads CASSLGRALPSPAKNIQYF. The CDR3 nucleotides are TGTGCCAGCAGCTTAGGAAGGGCTCTACCATCCCCGGCCAAAAACATTCAGTACTTC.

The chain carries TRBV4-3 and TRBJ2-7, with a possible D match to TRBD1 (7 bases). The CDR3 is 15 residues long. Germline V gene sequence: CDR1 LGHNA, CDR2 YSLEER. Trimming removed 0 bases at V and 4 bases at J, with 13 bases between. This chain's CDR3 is CASSQDQGGLYEQYF. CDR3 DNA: TGCGCCAGCAGCCAAGATCAGGGGGGACTTTACGAGCAGTACTTC.

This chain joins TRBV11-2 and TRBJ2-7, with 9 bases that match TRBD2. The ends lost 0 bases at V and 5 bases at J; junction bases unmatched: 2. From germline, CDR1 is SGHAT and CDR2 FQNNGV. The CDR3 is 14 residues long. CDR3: CASSLELAGNEQYF. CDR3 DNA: TGTGCCAGCAGCTTAGAACTAGCGGGTAACGAGCAGTACTTC.

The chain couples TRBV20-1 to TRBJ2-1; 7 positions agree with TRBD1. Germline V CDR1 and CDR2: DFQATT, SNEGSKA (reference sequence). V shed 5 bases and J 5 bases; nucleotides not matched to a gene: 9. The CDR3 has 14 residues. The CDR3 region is CSADRDFTNNEQFF. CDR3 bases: TGCAGTGCTGACAGGGATTTTACGAACAATGAGCAGTTCTTC.

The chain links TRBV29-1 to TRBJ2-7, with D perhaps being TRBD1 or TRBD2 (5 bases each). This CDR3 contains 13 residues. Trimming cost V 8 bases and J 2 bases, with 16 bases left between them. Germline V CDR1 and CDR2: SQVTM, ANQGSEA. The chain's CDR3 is CSCKRDGTYEQYF. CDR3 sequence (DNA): TGCAGCTGTAAAAGGGACGGTACCTACGAGCAGTACTTC.

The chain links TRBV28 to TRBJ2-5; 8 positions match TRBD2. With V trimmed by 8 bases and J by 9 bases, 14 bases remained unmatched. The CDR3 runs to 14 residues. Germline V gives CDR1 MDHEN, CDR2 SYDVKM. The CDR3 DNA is TGTGCCAGCGGATCTCGAGGGGTGGGACTAGCCCAGTACTTC. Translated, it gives CASGSRGVGLAQYF.

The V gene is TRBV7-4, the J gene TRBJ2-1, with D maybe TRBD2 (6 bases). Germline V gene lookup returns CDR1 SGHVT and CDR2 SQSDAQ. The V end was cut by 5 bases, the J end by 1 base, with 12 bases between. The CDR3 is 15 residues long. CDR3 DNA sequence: TGTGCCAGCAGCCCAAGCGGGCTTTCCTACAATGAGCAGTTCTTC. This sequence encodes CASSPSGLSYNEQFF.